Below, 14 T cell receptor beta chains from the same sample are listed, as sequenced in a study of CD8+ T cells in alopecia areata. The treatment was: oral pan-JAK inhibitor, 5-10 mg twice daily. RNA extraction was followed by reverse transcription into cDNA, which acted as the sequencing template. The method was immunoSEQ multiplex PCR; TCRdb's version includes in-frame clones alone and lacks a portion of them. Among roughly 220,000 clones listed, around 66% were seen once. The starting material was CD4+ T cells sorted from blood, obtained at week 44, from a patient treated with tofacitinib. These receptors were collected from a human donor with alopecia areata.

The chain is built from TRBV10-3 and TRBJ1-4; D may be TRBD1 (5 bases). Between the trimmed V and J ends, which lost 10 bases and 8 bases, there was a span of 17 bases. This CDR3 contains 13 residues. CDR1 is ENHRY, CDR2 SYGVKD, per germline. The CDR3 nucleotides read TGTGCCACCCTGGGGCGGGAAGGCGAAAAACTGTTTTTT. Its protein product is CATLGREGEKLFF.

CDR3 bases: TGTGCCTGGAGTACCAGGGGGGTGAACACTGAAGCTTTCTTT. Encoded protein: CAWSTRGVNTEAFF. The rearrangement joins TRBV30 to TRBJ1-1; 7 nucleotides line up with TRBD1. With 2 bases clipped from V and 0 bases from J, the junction kept 3 bases outside the gene matches. Per germline, CDR1 GTSNPN and CDR2 SVGIG (reference sequence). The CDR3 is made up of 14 amino acids.

The V call is TRBV7-9, the J call TRBJ2-7, with 11 bases that match TRBD1. From germline, CDR1 is SEHNR and CDR2 FQNEAQ (reference sequence). V shed 4 bases and J 5 bases; nucleotides not matched to a gene: 4. This CDR3 is 14 amino acids long. Written as DNA, the CDR3 is TGTGCCAGCAGCTCAAGGACAGGGGGCGACGAGCAGTACTTC. This sequence encodes CASSSRTGGDEQYF.

The CDR3 DNA reads TGTGCCAGCATCAAGGGACACGGAAATGAAAAACTGTTTTTT. It yields the protein CASIKGHGNEKLFF. The genes are TRBV7-9 and TRBJ1-4, with TRBD1 as a possible D gene (6 bases). This CDR3 has 14 amino acids. The germline gives CDR1 SEHNR, CDR2 FQNEAQ (reference sequence). Trimming removed 7 bases from V and 5 bases from J, with 14 bases in between.

The chain is built from TRBV15 and TRBJ2-5, with 11 bases matching TRBD2. V shed 2 bases and J 5 bases; nucleotides not matched to a gene: 7. CDR1 LNHNV and CDR2 YYDKDF come from the germline V gene (reference sequence). The CDR3 extends over 16 amino acids. CDR3 protein: CATSRTGLAGGETQYF. CDR3 nucleotides: TGTGCCACCAGCAGAACCGGACTAGCGGGCGGGGAGACCCAGTACTTC.

V gene TRBV29-1 combines with J gene TRBJ1-5; no reliable D call. Germline CDR1 and CDR2: SQVTM and ANQGSEA. The CDR3 spans 11 residues. V lost 4 bases and J lost 7, with 8 bases in between. The CDR3 DNA is TGCAGCGTTGGAAATACCCAGCCCCAGCATTTT. It specifies CSVGNTQPQHF.

The chain recombines TRBV7-2 with TRBJ1-2; 7 nucleotides agree with TRBD1. V was clipped by 1 base and J by 10 bases; unmatched bases: 9. This CDR3 comprises 14 residues. CDR1 SGHTA and CDR2 FQGNSA come from the germline V gene. Here the CDR3 reads CASSLEGTVPYYTF. The CDR3 nucleotides read TGTGCCAGCAGCTTAGAAGGGACAGTTCCCTACTACACCTTC.

This sequence joins TRBV29-1 and TRBJ1-2, with a possible D match to TRBD1 (6 bases). V was shortened by 4 bases and J by 4 bases, with 10 bases between the two germline ends. This CDR3 has 12 amino acids. The germline V gene has CDR1 SQVTM and CDR2 ANQGSEA. The CDR3 reads CSVAGEAYGYTF. In DNA, the CDR3 is TGCAGCGTTGCAGGGGAGGCCTATGGCTACACCTTC. Drawing the rest from reference TRBV29-1 and TRBJ1-2, the complete variable domain is SAVISQKPSRDICQRGTSLTIQCQVDSQVTMMFWYRQQPGQSLTLIATANQGSEATYESGFVIDKFPISRPNLTFSTLTVSNMSPEDSSIYLCSVAGEAYGYTFGSGTRLTVV.

This clone was counted between two and nine times. The chain recombines TRBV27 with TRBJ1-5; the D is unclear. V lost 2 bases, J lost 2 bases, and 16 bases lay in between. The CDR3 has 17 amino acids. Per the germline V gene, CDR1 is MNHEY and CDR2 is SMNVEV (reference sequence). The CDR3 loop reads CASSLQLEGYGNQPQHF. CDR3 bases: TGTGCCAGCAGTTTACAATTGGAGGGTTACGGCAATCAGCCCCAGCATTTT.

This clone has only a few counts. Other DNA sequences from this sample encode an identical CDR3 as well. The CDR3 is CASSLSGGDTQYF. DNA of the CDR3: TGTGCCAGCAGCTTAAGCGGGGGGGATACGCAGTATTTT. V and J are TRBV7-2 and TRBJ2-3; TRBD2 matches at 9 bases. Trimming at V came to 2 bases and at J to 6 bases, leaving 0 bases not matched to a gene. This CDR3 is 13 amino acids long. Looked up from germline, CDR1 is SGHTA and CDR2 is FQGNSA.

The rearrangement uses TRBV2 and TRBJ1-5; no reliable D call. CDR3 length: 14 amino acids. Germline V CDR1 and CDR2: SNHLY, FYNNEI. V dropped 6 bases and J dropped 5 bases, with 14 bases sitting between them. The CDR3 sequence is CASRSQGVDQPQHF. CDR3 sequence (DNA): TGTGCCAGCAGGAGTCAAGGAGTGGATCAGCCCCAGCATTTT.

CDR3 in amino acids: CASSLTSYPGNTIYF. The CDR3 nucleotides are TGTGCCAGCAGTCTTACTTCGTACCCCGGAAACACCATATATTTT. The gene calls are TRBV27 and TRBJ1-3; no clear D gene. This CDR3 has 15 amino acids. Germline V gene lookup returns CDR1 MNHEY and CDR2 SMNVEV (reference sequence). The germline V and J ends were trimmed by 5 bases and 4 bases, with 15 bases remaining between them.

A few counts support this clone. This chain joins TRBV19 and TRBJ1-2, with TRBD1 matching 8 bases. This CDR3 has 14 amino acids. Germline assignment: CDR1 LNHDA and CDR2 SQIVND (reference sequence). The ends lost 3 bases at V and 2 bases at J; junction bases unmatched: 2. CDR3 nucleotides: TGTGCCAGTAGTATTGGGGACAGGAACTATGGCTACACCTTC. Protein sequence: CASSIGDRNYGYTF.

V usage is TRBV7-8 and J usage is TRBJ2-7; 7 nucleotides match TRBD1. The CDR3 has 14 amino acids. Germline trimming cut 4 bases from V and 5 bases from J; bases unmatched to any gene: 8. The V gene's germline CDR1 is SGHVS and CDR2 FQNEAQ. The CDR3 nucleotides are TGTGCCAGCAGCTCCCGACAGGGTTGGAACGAGCAGTACTTC. Its protein is CASSSRQGWNEQYF.